These T cell receptor beta chains were read from a single sample in a study of CD8 T cells in ankylosing spondylitis. TCRdb used MiXCR to reprocess the 5' RACE reads, holding one entry per CDR3 protein. The sample lists about 460,000 distinct CDR3 sequences, 5.3% occurring once. Material: blood, either unsorted or a sorted T cell fraction (not recorded which). The receptors originated from a male donor with ankylosing spondylitis. CDR3s include the opening cysteine and the closing phenylalanine or tryptophan. The D gene is left open where the match is weak. The size entry is marked missing in some rows and otherwise reads once, few, many or a size class.

clone size | J gene | D gene | V gene | CDR3 length | CDR3 DNA | CDR3 protein
- | TRBJ2-5 | - | TRBV7-2 | 14 | TGTGCCAGCAGCCCCCGGTGGGGCCAGGGGACCCAGTACTTC | CASSPRWGQGTQYF
many | TRBJ2-2 | - | TRBV18 | 12 | TGTGCCAGCTCACCAGCCACCGGGGAGCTGTTTTTT | CASSPATGELFF
once | TRBJ2-7 | - | TRBV6-5 | 15 | TGTGCCAGCAGTTCTTTCGTGCCGGGGCCCTACGAGCAGTACTTC | CASSSFVPGPYEQYF
- | TRBJ2-2 | TRBD1 | TRBV7-9 | 16 | TGTGCCAGCAGCGCAGGGACAGCCTCGAACACCGGGGAGCTGTTTTTT | CASSAGTASNTGELFF
many | TRBJ2-5 | TRBD1 | TRBV10-3 | 13 | TGTGCCATCGCTACAGGGGGCGAGGAGACCCAGTACTTC | CAIATGGEETQYF
many | TRBJ1-6 | - | TRBV12-3/TRBV12-4 | 15 | TGTGCCAGCAGTTTAGTTGCCGGACAGTATTCACCCCTCCACTTT | CASSLVAGQYSPLHF
few | TRBJ2-3 | TRBD2 | TRBV2 | 19 | TGTGCCATCAGTGGTTTCCCCGGGACTAGCGACTTCCCCCCAGATACGCAGTATTTT | CAISGFPGTSDFPPDTQYF
many | TRBJ2-1 | TRBD2 | TRBV11-2 | 16 | TGTGCCAGCAGCTTAGCTGGGGGGAGGGCCAGAAATGAGCAGTTCTTC | CASSLAGGRARNEQFF
- | TRBJ2-1 | TRBD1 | TRBV5-1 | 14 | TGCGCCAGCAGCGACCGGACAGGAGGCACTGAGCAGTTCTTC | CASSDRTGGTEQFF
many | TRBJ2-1 | - | TRBV28 | 13 | TGTGCCAGCGGGGGCCCAACTAACAATGAGCAGTTCTTC | CASGGPTNNEQFF
many | TRBJ2-7 | - | TRBV15 | 12 | TGTGCCACCAGCAGCGTAATCAACGAGCAGTACTTC | CATSSVINEQYF
once | TRBJ2-7 | - | TRBV20-1 | 12 | TGCAGTGCTAGCAGGGGGGACTACGAGCAGTACTTC | CSASRGDYEQYF
many | TRBJ2-2 | TRBD2 | TRBV7-2 | 15 | TGTGCCAGCAGCCATGAGCGGGGGGGCTTCGGGGAGCTGTTTTTT | CASSHERGGFGELFF
many | TRBJ2-2 | - | TRBV20-1 | 12 | TGCAGTGCGCGGGCCGCAGCCGGGGAGCTGTTTTTT | CSARAAAGELFF
- | TRBJ2-1 | TRBD2 | TRBV20-1 | 16 | TGCTGTGCTTCCTCTAGCGGGAGGGCCCCCTACCATGAGCAGTTCTTC | CCASSSGRAPYHEQFF
many | TRBJ1-6 | - | TRBV11-3 | 13 | TGTGCCAGCGGTGAGGACAGTTATTCACCCCTCCACTTT | CASGEDSYSPLHF
many | TRBJ1-1 | - | TRBV12-3/TRBV12-4 | 15 | TGTGCCAGCACCACTTGGGGACAATTGAACACTGAAGCTTTCTTT | CASTTWGQLNTEAFF
many | TRBJ2-7 | - | TRBV11-1 | 14 | TGTGCCAGCAGCCCTCTAAGCGCGGACTACGAGCAGTACTTC | CASSPLSADYEQYF
few | TRBJ2-2 | TRBD2 | TRBV20-1 | 15 | TGCAGTGCTAGTGGTCTAGCGGGGAACACCGGGGAGCTGTTTTTT | CSASGLAGNTGELFF
many | TRBJ2-5 | - | TRBV11-2 | 13 | TGTGCCAGCAGCTTATTCCGGGGAGAGACCCAGTACTTC | CASSLFRGETQYF
- | TRBJ2-4 | - | TRBV3-1 | 15 | TGTGCCAGCAGCCAAGTCGGCAGGCTTCGGAACATTCAGTACTTC | CASSQVGRLRNIQYF
many | TRBJ2-1 | - | TRBV5-1 | 15 | TGCGCCAGCAGCCCTGGGGTAGCTGAGGGCAGTGAGCAGTTCTTC | CASSPGVAEGSEQFF